The present T cell receptor beta chain was sequenced within a study of T cells in Graves' hyperthyroidism and ophthalmopathy. Findings and limits, study-wide: Ophthalmopathy onset followed model prediction by a median approximately 5.9 months. Blood also carried most thyroid clonotypes expanded above 0.001.

The study collected blood at first hyperthyroidism diagnosis, before any ophthalmopathy symptoms arose. Germline loops: CDR1 SGHAT, CDR2 FQNNGV. The V and J ends lost 1 base and 0 bases respectively, with 7 bases between them. The CDR3 has 15 amino acids. RNA transcripts yielded amplified TCR beta CDR3 regions. The TCR CDR3 first-round RT-PCR relied on the HTBI primer set. TCRdb analysed the multiplex PCR reads with MiXCR anew, one entry per CDR3 protein. The sample holds around 300,000 distinct CDR3 sequences, less than 30% seen once. With respect to this clonotype: Its antigen is still unknown.

The sample comprised blood. The sequence came from a man aged 35 to 55 with Graves' hyperthyroidism that later progressed to Graves' ophthalmopathy. The rearrangement joins TRBV11-2 to TRBJ1-5; D gene unclear. CDR3 sequence reads: CASSLVPNSNQPQHF. CDR3 nucleotide sequence: TGTGCCAGCAGCTTAGTCCCCAATAGCAATCAGCCCCAGCATTTT.